This is a list of T cell receptor beta chains from one sample in a study of T cell changes during pregnancy in multiple sclerosis. Here immunoSEQ multiplex PCR was the method, and the copy in TCRdb shows in-frame clones only, minus some. The sample yields more than 55,000 clones, 90% to 95% seen once. The sample consisted of CD8+ T cells from peripheral blood mononuclear cells, taken in the third trimester of pregnancy. Receptors were obtained from a female donor with multiple sclerosis, enrolled in a pregnancy study. The CDR3 runs from the conserved cysteine through the conserved F or W. A D gene is named only where the DNA matches it firmly. For some rows the clone size is stated as once, few or many, or as a class when expanded; others skip it.

V gene: TRBV7-6
clone size: .
J gene: TRBJ2-7
D gene: TRBD2
CDR3 protein: CASSLGGGRPLDEQYF
CDR3 DNA: TGTGCCAGCAGCTTAGGAGGCGGGAGACCTCTGGACGAGCAGTACTTC

V gene: TRBV21-1
clone size: .
J gene: TRBJ1-5
D gene: .
CDR3 protein: CASQGRGSVYSNQPQHF
CDR3 DNA: TGTGCCAGCCAGGGAAGGGGGTCAGTATATAGCAATCAGCCCCAGCATTTT

V gene: TRBV5-1
clone size: .
J gene: TRBJ2-1
D gene: .
CDR3 protein: CASSRDPAGEQFF
CDR3 DNA: TGCGCCAGCAGCCGCGATCCGGCGGGTGAGCAGTTCTTC

V gene: TRBV9
clone size: once
J gene: TRBJ2-7
D gene: .
CDR3 protein: CASSVGGDSPYEQYF
CDR3 DNA: TGTGCCAGCAGCGTAGGTGGGGACTCCCCCTACGAGCAGTACTTC

V gene: TRBV5-6
clone size: .
J gene: TRBJ2-7
D gene: TRBD1
CDR3 protein: CASSLIEAGGHYEQYF
CDR3 DNA: TGTGCCAGCAGCTTGATCGAGGCAGGGGGCCACTACGAGCAGTACTTC

V gene: TRBV27
clone size: .
J gene: TRBJ2-1
D gene: .
CDR3 protein: CASSSPEKGNEQFF
CDR3 DNA: TGTGCCAGCAGTTCCCCCGAGAAGGGGAATGAGCAGTTCTTC

V gene: TRBV6-5
clone size: .
J gene: TRBJ1-3
D gene: .
CDR3 protein: CASSSAVLSSGNTIYF
CDR3 DNA: TGTGCCAGCAGTTCCGCGGTCTTGAGCTCTGGAAACACCATATATTTT

V gene: TRBV29-1
clone size: .
J gene: TRBJ2-2
D gene: .
CDR3 protein: CSVEARGNTGELFF
CDR3 DNA: TGCAGCGTTGAGGCCCGGGGGAACACCGGGGAGCTGTTTTTT

V gene: TRBV5-6
clone size: .
J gene: TRBJ2-7
D gene: .
CDR3 protein: CASSLGGGSYEQYF
CDR3 DNA: TGTGCCAGCAGCTTGGGAGGGGGCTCCTACGAGCAGTACTTC

V gene: TRBV20-1
clone size: .
J gene: TRBJ1-2
D gene: .
CDR3 protein: CSARDTMGYTF
CDR3 DNA: TGCAGTGCCCGGGACACCATGGGCTACACCTTC